One and the same sample provided the 20 T cell receptor beta chains below, sequenced in a study of cytomegalovirus exposure and HLA in healthy donors. In the PCR, 60 Vbeta and 13 Jbeta primers were used. The repertoire was sequenced with immunoSEQ multiplex PCR; TCRdb's copy has only in-frame clones and lacks some. The sample lists roughly 180,000 clones, just under 80% seen once, with about 1.9% in the top ten. The sample consisted of PBMCs. These receptors all stem from a woman between 25 and 40 years old in good health and CMV-seronegative.

V and J are TRBV10-1 and TRBJ1-1; D is unresolved. Germline V gene data show CDR1 as WNHNN and CDR2 as SYGVQD (reference sequence). The CDR3 has 13 residues. Trimming took off 11 bases at V and 3 bases at J, with 16 bases between the two ends. DNA of the CDR3: TGCGCCCCCGCCCGGGGTTGGGACACTGAAGCTTTCTTT. This sequence encodes CAPARGWDTEAFF.

This clone was seen only a few times. This chain links TRBV28 with TRBJ1-2; D unclear. Deletions cut 7 bases from V and 12 bases from J, with 18 bases between. CDR1 is MDHEN and CDR2 is SYDVKM in the germline V gene. The CDR3 loop spans 12 amino acids. The DNA for the CDR3 is TGTGCCAGCACCTTACTAGAGGGCCAGCACACCTTC. This translates into CASTLLEGQHTF.

This chain uses TRBV4-3 with TRBJ2-1, with D possibly being TRBD1 (6 bases). V lost 2 bases and J 9 bases, leaving 14 bases between the germline ends. From germline, CDR1 is LGHNA and CDR2 YSLEER. The CDR3 spans 14 residues. CDR3 residues: CASSQSAGVTEQFF. CDR3 nucleotide sequence: TGCGCCAGCAGCCAATCAGCAGGGGTCACTGAGCAGTTCTTC.

The rearrangement uses TRBV18 and TRBJ1-1, with D maybe TRBD1 (5 bases). CDR3 length equals 16 residues. Germline CDR1 reads KGHSH; CDR2 reads LQKENI. Trimming took off 1 base at V and 1 base at J, with 13 bases between the two ends. CDR3 amino acids: CASSPRGGAENTEAFF. The CDR3 nucleotides are TGTGCCAGCTCACCACGGGGCGGGGCGGAGAACACTGAAGCTTTCTTT.

The rearrangement links TRBV6-6 to TRBJ1-1; D gene uncertain. V shed 6 bases and J shed 6 bases, with 17 bases lying between them. The CDR3 has 14 amino acids. CDR1 and CDR2 (germline): MNHNY, SVGAGI (reference sequence). The DNA for the CDR3 is TGTGCCAGCAGCCCTTGGGAGGGCGAATCTGAAGCTTTCTTT. Protein product: CASSPWEGESEAFF.

This sequence joins TRBV6-1 and TRBJ2-2; maybe TRBD2 (5 bases). CDR1 MNHNS and CDR2 SASEGT come from the germline V gene. V lost 8 bases and J 2 bases, leaving 12 bases between the germline ends. The CDR3 has 14 amino acids. This CDR3 reads CASLPAANTGELFF. The CDR3 nucleotides are TGTGCCAGCCTACCAGCGGCAAACACCGGGGAGCTGTTTTTT.

This chain uses TRBV6-5 with TRBJ1-1; D ambiguous. Trimming took 7 bases from V and 6 from J, leaving 12 bases between them. The CDR3 spans 12 residues. Germline CDR1 MNHEY, CDR2 SVGAGI. The CDR3 DNA reads TGTGCCAGCACCAACGAGGTGTCTGAAGCTTTCTTT. It specifies CASTNEVSEAFF.

The CDR3: CASSSGQGEIYGYTF. In DNA, the CDR3 is TGTGCCAGCAGCTCGGGACAGGGGGAAATCTATGGCTACACCTTC. The rearrangement uses TRBV5-4 and TRBJ1-2; 11 bases map to TRBD1. J was trimmed by 4 bases and V by 3 bases; bases with no gene match: 5. This CDR3 has 15 amino acids. Germline V lookup: CDR1 SGHNT, CDR2 YYREEE (reference sequence).

In nucleotides, the CDR3 is TGTGCCAGCAGCCCCATTTCCGGGGGGAACACAGATACGCAGTATTTT. Encoded protein: CASSPISGGNTDTQYF. This sequence joins TRBV7-3 and TRBJ2-3; 7 positions match TRBD2. V dropped 5 bases and J dropped 2; count of bases not matched to a gene: 10. The CDR3 consists of 16 residues. CDR1 is SGHTA, CDR2 FQGTGA, per germline.

The rearrangement links TRBV9 to TRBJ1-1, with D maybe TRBD1 (6 bases). The length of the CDR3 is 15 residues. CDR1 is SGDLS, CDR2 YYNGEE, per germline. V was trimmed by 0 bases and J by 5 bases, leaving 14 bases between them. The CDR3 DNA reads TGTGCCAGCAGCGTAGTGAGGGGGTTCGAGACTGAAGCTTTCTTT. Its protein product is CASSVVRGFETEAFF.

The genes are TRBV4-1 and TRBJ2-5; 8 nucleotides line up with TRBD2. The CDR3 extends over 16 amino acids. V trimming: 1 base; J trimming: 5 bases; junction bases outside the gene matches: 9. In germline, CDR1 is MGHRA, CDR2 YSYEKL. The CDR3, as DNA: TGCGCCAGCAGCCAAGCCCGGGGGGGCCTCCGGGAGACCCAGTACTTC. Protein product: CASSQARGGLRETQYF.

The chain recombines TRBV19 with TRBJ1-2; TRBD1 agrees at 7 bases. CDR3 length equals 15 residues. Trimming at V came to 8 bases and at J to 6 bases, leaving 15 bases not matched to a gene. Germline V lookup: CDR1 LNHDA, CDR2 SQIVND (reference sequence). CDR3 sequence: CASDYNNRDRHGYTF. The CDR3 DNA follows: TGTGCCAGTGATTACAATAACCGGGACAGACATGGCTACACCTTC.

V gene TRBV4-2 combines with J gene TRBJ2-2; 13 bases align to TRBD2. Germline trimming cut 4 bases from V and 3 bases from J; bases unmatched to any gene: 5. Germline V gives CDR1 LGHNA, CDR2 YNFKEQ. There are 17 residues in the CDR3. As DNA, the CDR3 is TGTGCCAGCAGCCCCGGGACTAGCGGGGCTCACACCGGGGAGCTGTTTTTT. Translating gives CASSPGTSGAHTGELFF.

This clone was seen a single time. The chain has TRBV5-6 and TRBJ1-1, with a weak D call TRBD1 (5 bases). The V and J ends lost 0 bases and 8 bases respectively, with 14 bases between them. Germline V gives CDR1 SGHDT, CDR2 YYEEEE. This CDR3 has 14 amino acids. The CDR3 here is CASSLDFGAGEAFF. CDR3 nucleotide sequence: TGTGCCAGCAGCTTGGATTTTGGGGCAGGGGAAGCTTTCTTT. Full variable domain (outside the CDR3, taken from reference TRBV5-6 and TRBJ1-1): DAGVTQSPTHLIKTRGQQVTLRCSPKSGHDTVSWYQQALGQGPQFIFQYYEEEERQRGNFPDRFSGHQFPNYSSELNVNALLLGDSALYLCASSLDFGAGEAFFGQGTRLTVV.

This clone was detected once. As DNA, the CDR3 is TGTGCCAGTAGTTCGGGACAGGCCCTAGCCAAAAACATTCAGTACTTC. Residues: CASSSGQALAKNIQYF. The V and J genes are TRBV19 and TRBJ2-4, with 8 bases that match TRBD1. Germline CDR1 and CDR2: LNHDA and SQIVND (reference sequence). After removal of 5 bases from V and 0 bases from J, the junction contained 6 bases not matched to a gene. The CDR3 totals 16 residues.

The chain employs TRBV6-5 and TRBJ1-2; 8 bases align to TRBD1. CDR3 size: 13 residues. J was trimmed by 1 base and V by 9 bases; bases with no gene match: 4. Germline CDR1 reads MNHEY; CDR2 reads SVGAGI. The CDR3 nucleotides read TGTGCCAGTAGGACAGGGAGTAACTATGGCTACACCTTC. It specifies CASRTGSNYGYTF.

V gene TRBV5-1 combines with J gene TRBJ1-1; D is unclear. The V end was cut by 5 bases, the J end by 6 bases, with 17 bases between. The CDR3 runs to 14 residues. Germline values: CDR1 SGHRS, CDR2 YFSETQ. Written as DNA, the CDR3 is TGCGCCAGCAGTTCCTCTGTCGCGGTTGCTGAAGCTTTCTTT. Its translation: CASSSSVAVAEAFF.

This chain uses TRBV15 with TRBJ1-6; a weak D match, TRBD1 (5 bases). The CDR3 runs 15 residues. From germline, CDR1 is LNHNV and CDR2 YYDKDF (reference sequence). V gave up 0 bases and J gave up 6 bases, with 9 bases separating them. CDR3 region: CATSREVQGNSPLHF. The DNA of the CDR3 is TGTGCCACCAGCAGAGAAGTCCAGGGTAATTCACCCCTCCACTTT.

The chain is built from TRBV6-4 and TRBJ2-3; the D gene is possibly TRBD2 (6 bases). This CDR3 region has 15 residues. Germline CDR1 and CDR2: MRHNA and SNTAGT. Trimming removed 4 bases from V and 3 bases from J, with 14 bases in between. The CDR3 DNA reads TGTGCCAGCAGTGCCTGGGGGAGGCTAACAGATACGCAGTATTTT. Translation gives CASSAWGRLTDTQYF.

This chain joins TRBV27 and TRBJ2-7; 9 bases fit TRBD1. The CDR3 length is 16 residues. The germline gives CDR1 MNHEY, CDR2 SMNVEV (reference sequence). V was clipped by 5 bases and J by 4 bases; unmatched bases: 12. The CDR3 nucleotides are TGTGCCAGCAGTCGATCCTCCGGGACAGGGAGGTACGAGCAGTACTTC. This codes for CASSRSSGTGRYEQYF.